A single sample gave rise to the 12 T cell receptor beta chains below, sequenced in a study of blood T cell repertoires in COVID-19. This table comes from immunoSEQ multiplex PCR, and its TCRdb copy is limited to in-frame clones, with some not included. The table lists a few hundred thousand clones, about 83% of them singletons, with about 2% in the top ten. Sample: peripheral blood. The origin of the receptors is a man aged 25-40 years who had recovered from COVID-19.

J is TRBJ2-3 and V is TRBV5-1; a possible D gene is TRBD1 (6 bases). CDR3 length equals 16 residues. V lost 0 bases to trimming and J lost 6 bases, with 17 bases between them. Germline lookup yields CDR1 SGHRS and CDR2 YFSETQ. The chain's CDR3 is CASSLGQAIWVDTQYF. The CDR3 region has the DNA TGCGCCAGCAGCTTGGGACAGGCAATATGGGTGGATACGCAGTATTTT.

The CDR3 DNA follows: TGTGCCAGCAGCGGGAGGGGGAACACTGAAGCTTTCTTT. It encodes CASSGRGNTEAFF. The chain uses TRBV2 and TRBJ1-1, with D perhaps TRBD1 (5 bases). V shed 6 bases and J shed 1 base, with 9 bases lying between them. Germline assignment: CDR1 SNHLY and CDR2 FYNNEI. The CDR3 runs 13 residues.

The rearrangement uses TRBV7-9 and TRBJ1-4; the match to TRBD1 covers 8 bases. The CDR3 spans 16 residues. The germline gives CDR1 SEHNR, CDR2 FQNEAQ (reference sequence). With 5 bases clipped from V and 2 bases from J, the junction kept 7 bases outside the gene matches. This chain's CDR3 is CASSETGGTTNEKLFF. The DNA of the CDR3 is TGTGCCAGCAGCGAAACAGGGGGTACTACTAATGAAAAACTGTTTTTT.

Written as DNA, the CDR3 is TGTGCCAGCAGTCGCGACTGGTACACGGTGTACTTC. The encoded protein is CASSRDWYTVYF. The chain uses TRBV25-1 and TRBJ2-7; no clear D. This CDR3 is 12 amino acids long. The germline V gene has CDR1 MGHDK and CDR2 SYGVNS. Trimming stripped 5 bases from V and 12 bases from J, with 17 bases between.

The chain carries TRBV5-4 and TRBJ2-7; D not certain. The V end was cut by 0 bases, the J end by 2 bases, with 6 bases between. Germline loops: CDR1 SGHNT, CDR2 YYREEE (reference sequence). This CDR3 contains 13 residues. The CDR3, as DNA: TGTGCCAGCAGCTTGGAGCTAGCCTACGAGCAGTACTTC. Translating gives CASSLELAYEQYF.

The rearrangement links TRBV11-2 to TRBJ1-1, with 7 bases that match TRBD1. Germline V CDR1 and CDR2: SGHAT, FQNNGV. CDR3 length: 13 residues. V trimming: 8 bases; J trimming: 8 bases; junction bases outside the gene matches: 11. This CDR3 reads CASCENWTGEAFF. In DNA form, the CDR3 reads TGTGCCAGCTGTGAAAATTGGACAGGCGAAGCTTTCTTT.

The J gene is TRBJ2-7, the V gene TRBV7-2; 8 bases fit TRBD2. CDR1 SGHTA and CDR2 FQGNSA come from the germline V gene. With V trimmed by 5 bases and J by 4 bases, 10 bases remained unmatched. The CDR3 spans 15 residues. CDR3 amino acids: CASSNPGRASYEQYF. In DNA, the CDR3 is TGTGCCAGCAGCAACCCCGGGAGGGCGTCGTACGAGCAGTACTTC.

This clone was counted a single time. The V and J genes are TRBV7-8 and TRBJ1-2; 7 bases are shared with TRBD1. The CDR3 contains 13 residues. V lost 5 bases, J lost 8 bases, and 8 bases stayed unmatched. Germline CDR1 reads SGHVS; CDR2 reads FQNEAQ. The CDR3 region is CASSRDRGRGYTF. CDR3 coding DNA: TGTGCCAGCAGCCGGGACAGAGGACGCGGCTACACCTTC.

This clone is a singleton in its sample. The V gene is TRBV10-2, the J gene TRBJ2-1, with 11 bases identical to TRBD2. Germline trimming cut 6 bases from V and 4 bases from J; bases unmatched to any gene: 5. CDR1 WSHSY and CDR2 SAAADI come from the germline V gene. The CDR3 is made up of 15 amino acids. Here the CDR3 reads CASSSLAGGYNEQFF. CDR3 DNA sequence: TGCGCCAGCAGCAGCCTAGCGGGGGGTTACAATGAGCAGTTCTTC.

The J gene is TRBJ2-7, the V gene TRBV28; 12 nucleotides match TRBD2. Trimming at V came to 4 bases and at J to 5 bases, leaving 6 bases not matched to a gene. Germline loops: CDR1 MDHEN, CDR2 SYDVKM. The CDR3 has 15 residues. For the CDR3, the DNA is TGTGCCAGCAGTTCCCGACTAGCGGGGGTTGACGAGCAGTACGTC. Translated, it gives CASSSRLAGVDEQYV.

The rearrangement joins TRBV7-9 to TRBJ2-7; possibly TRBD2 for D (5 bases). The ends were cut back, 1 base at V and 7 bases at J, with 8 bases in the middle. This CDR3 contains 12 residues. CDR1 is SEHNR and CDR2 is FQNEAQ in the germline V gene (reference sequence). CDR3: CASSLGGVEQYV. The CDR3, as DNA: TGTGCCAGCAGCTTAGGGGGAGTTGAGCAGTACGTC.

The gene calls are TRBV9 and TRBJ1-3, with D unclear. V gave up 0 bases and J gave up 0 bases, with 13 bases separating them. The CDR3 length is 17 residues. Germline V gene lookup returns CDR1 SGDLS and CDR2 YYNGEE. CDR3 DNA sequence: TGTGCCAGCAGCGTAGAACTTACGGGGAACTCTGGAAACACCATATATTTT. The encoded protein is CASSVELTGNSGNTIYF.